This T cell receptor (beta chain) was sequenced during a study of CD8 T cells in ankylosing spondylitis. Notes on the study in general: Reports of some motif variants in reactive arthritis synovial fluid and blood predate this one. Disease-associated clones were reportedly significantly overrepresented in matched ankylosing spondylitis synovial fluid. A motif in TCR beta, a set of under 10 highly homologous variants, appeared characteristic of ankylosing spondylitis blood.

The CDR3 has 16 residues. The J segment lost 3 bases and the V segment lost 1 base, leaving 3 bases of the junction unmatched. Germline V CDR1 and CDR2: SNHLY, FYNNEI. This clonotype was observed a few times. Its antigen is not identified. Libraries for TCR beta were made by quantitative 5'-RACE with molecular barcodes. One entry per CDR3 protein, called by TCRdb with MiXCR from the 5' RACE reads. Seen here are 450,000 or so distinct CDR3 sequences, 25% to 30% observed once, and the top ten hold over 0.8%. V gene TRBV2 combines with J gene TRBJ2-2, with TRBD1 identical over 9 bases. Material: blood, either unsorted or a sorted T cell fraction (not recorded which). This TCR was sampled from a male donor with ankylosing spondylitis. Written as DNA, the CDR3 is TGTGCCAGCAGTGAAGACAGGGGGCGGGACACCGGGGAGCTGTTTTTT. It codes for CASSEDRGRDTGELFF.